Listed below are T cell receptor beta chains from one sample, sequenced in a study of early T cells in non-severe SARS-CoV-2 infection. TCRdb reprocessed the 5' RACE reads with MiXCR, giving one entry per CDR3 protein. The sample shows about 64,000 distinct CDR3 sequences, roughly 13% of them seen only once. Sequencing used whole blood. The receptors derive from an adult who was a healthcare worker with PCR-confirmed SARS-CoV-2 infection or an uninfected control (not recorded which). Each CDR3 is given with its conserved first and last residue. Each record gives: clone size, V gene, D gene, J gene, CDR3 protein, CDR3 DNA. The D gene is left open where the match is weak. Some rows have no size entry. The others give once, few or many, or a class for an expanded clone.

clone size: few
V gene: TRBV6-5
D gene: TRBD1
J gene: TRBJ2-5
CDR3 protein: CASRGQQETQYF
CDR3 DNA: TGTGCCAGCAGGGGACAGCAAGAGACCCAGTACTTC

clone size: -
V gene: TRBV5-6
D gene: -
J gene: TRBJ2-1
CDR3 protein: CASSLGRPNEQFF
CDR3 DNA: TGTGCCAGCAGCTTGGGGCGGCCCAATGAGCAGTTCTTC

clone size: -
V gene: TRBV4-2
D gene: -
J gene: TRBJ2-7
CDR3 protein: CASSQDIGSYEQYF
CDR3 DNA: TGTGCCAGCAGCCAAGATATAGGGAGCTACGAGCAGTACTTC

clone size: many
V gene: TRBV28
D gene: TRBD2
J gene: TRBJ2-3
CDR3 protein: CASSLGTSGGTDTQYF
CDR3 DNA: TGTGCCAGCAGTCTCGGGACTAGCGGGGGTACAGATACGCAGTATTTT

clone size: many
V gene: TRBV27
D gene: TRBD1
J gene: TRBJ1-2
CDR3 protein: CASSPRTGGGYGYTF
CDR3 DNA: TGTGCCAGCAGTCCCCGGACAGGGGGAGGCTATGGCTACACCTTC

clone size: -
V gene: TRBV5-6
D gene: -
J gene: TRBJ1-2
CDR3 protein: CASSPRSGFLTF
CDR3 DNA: TGTGCCAGCAGCCCCCGCTCGGGGTTTCTCACCTTC

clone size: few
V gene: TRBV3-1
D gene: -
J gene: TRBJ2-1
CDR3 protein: CASNDGRSFGEQFF
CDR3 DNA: TGTGCCAGCAACGACGGACGCAGCTTCGGCGAGCAGTTCTTC

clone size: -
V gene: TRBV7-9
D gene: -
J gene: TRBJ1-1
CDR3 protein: CASSLAGVDTEAFF
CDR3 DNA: TGTGCCAGCAGCTTAGCCGGGGTCGACACTGAAGCTTTCTTT

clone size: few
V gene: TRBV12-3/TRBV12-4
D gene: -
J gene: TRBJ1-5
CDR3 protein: CASSSPGFNQPQHF
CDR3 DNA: TGTGCCAGCAGTTCTCCCGGGTTTAATCAGCCCCAGCATTTT

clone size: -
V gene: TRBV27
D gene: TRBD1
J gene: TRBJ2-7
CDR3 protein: CASSILPGQGLDEQYF
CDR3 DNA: TGTGCCAGCAGTATCCTACCGGGACAGGGTCTGGACGAGCAGTACTTC

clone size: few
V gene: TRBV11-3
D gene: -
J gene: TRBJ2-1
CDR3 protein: CASSQDGSSYNEQFF
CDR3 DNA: TGTGCCAGCAGCCAAGACGGGAGCTCCTACAATGAGCAGTTCTTC

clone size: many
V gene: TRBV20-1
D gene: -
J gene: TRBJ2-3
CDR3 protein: CSARALLRSTDTQYF
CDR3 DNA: TGCAGTGCTAGGGCCCTCCTCCGTAGCACAGATACGCAGTATTTT

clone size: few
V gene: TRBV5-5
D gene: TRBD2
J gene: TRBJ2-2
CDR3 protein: CASSLELAGTGELFF
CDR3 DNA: TGTGCCAGCAGCTTAGAACTAGCGGGCACCGGGGAGCTGTTTTTT

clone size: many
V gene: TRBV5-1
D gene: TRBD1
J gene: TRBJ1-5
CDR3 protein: CASSLGDREGDQPQHF
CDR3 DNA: TGCGCCAGCAGCTTGGGGGACAGGGAAGGAGATCAGCCCCAGCATTTT

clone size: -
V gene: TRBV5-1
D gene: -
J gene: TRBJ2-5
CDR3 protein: CASSSSTLYQETQYF
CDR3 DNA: TGCGCCAGCAGCTCTTCGACACTGTACCAAGAGACCCAGTACTTC

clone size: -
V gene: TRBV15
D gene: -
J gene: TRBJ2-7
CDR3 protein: CATSSGDSYEQYF
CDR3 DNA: TGTGCCACCAGCTCCGGGGACTCCTACGAGCAGTACTTC

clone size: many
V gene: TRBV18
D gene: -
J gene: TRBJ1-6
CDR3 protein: CASSVQGSSNSPLHF
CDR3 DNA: TGTGCCAGCTCAGTACAGGGTTCCTCTAATTCACCCCTCCACTTT

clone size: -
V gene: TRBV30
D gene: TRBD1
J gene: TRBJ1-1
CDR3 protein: CAWSYRTGGRNTEAFF
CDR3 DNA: TGTGCCTGGAGCTATCGGACAGGGGGCCGGAACACTGAAGCTTTCTTT